This T cell receptor (beta chain) was recovered during a study of neurological immune-mediated disorders. Time point denoted: technical triplicate 1. TCRdb re-analysed the 5' RACE reads in MiXCR, keeping a single row per CDR3 protein. The data hold tens of thousands of distinct CDR3 sequences, with around 13% observed a single time. V lost 0 bases, J lost 2 bases, and 8 bases lay in between. The CDR3 covers 15 residues. Germline assignment: CDR1 MNHNY and CDR2 SVGAGI (reference sequence). This clonotype appeared a few times. The receptor was derived from a female donor with HTLV-1-associated myelopathy (HAM/TSP). The rearrangement uses TRBV6-6 and TRBJ2-1; tentatively, D is TRBD1 (5 bases). The sample comprised CD4+ T cells from blood. The DNA of the CDR3 is TGTGCCAGCAGTTACTCGACAGCTACCTACAATGAGCAGTTCTTC. This codes for CASSYSTATYNEQFF.